A selection of T cell receptor beta chains follows, all from one sample in a study of blood T cell repertoires in COVID-19. Assay used: immunoSEQ multiplex PCR; TCRdb lists only in-frame clones, some missing. The table shows 200,000 to 250,000 clones, with 70% to 85% occurring only once. The specimen sequenced was PBMCs or T cells enriched from blood (not recorded which). These receptors were obtained from a man aged 35 to 55 who had recovered from COVID-19. Each CDR3 is given with its conserved first and last residue. Each record gives: clone size, J gene, D gene, V gene, CDR3 DNA, CDR3 protein. A D gene is named only where the DNA matches it firmly. Size is stated for part of the rows, as once, few or many counts, or as a class when the clone is expanded.

abundance: few; j_gene: TRBJ1-5; d_gene: -; v_gene: TRBV21-1; CDR3nt: TGTGCCAGCAGCAAAGTCCCAGGGGATCAGCCCCAGCATTTT; CDR3aa: CASSKVPGDQPQHF
abundance: -; j_gene: TRBJ2-7; d_gene: TRBD1; v_gene: TRBV6-2/TRBV6-3; CDR3nt: TGTGCCAGCAGTTGGGACAGTTCCTACGAGCAGTACTTC; CDR3aa: CASSWDSSYEQYF
abundance: once; j_gene: TRBJ1-4; d_gene: -; v_gene: TRBV5-1; CDR3nt: TGCGCCAGCAGCCCCGACGATGAGGGAAAACTGTTTTTT; CDR3aa: CASSPDDEGKLFF
abundance: -; j_gene: TRBJ2-7; d_gene: TRBD1; v_gene: TRBV18; CDR3nt: TGTGCCAGCTCACCAGAAACTAACAGGGGAACCTACGAGCAGTACTTC; CDR3aa: CASSPETNRGTYEQYF
abundance: -; j_gene: TRBJ2-1; d_gene: -; v_gene: TRBV18; CDR3nt: TGTGCCAGCTCACTTCTACTCCTCGAAAGAATCTACAATGAGCAGTTCTTC; CDR3aa: CASSLLLLERIYNEQFF
abundance: few; j_gene: TRBJ2-1; d_gene: -; v_gene: TRBV25-1; CDR3nt: TGTGCCAGCAGTATCGGGGAAAACTACAATGAGCAGTTCTTC; CDR3aa: CASSIGENYNEQFF
abundance: -; j_gene: TRBJ1-6; d_gene: -; v_gene: TRBV27; CDR3nt: TGTGCCAGCAGTTCAAACCCACAACCGGAAACGGCAGGTTCACCCCTCCACTTT; CDR3aa: CASSSNPQPETAGSPLHF
abundance: -; j_gene: TRBJ2-5; d_gene: TRBD2; v_gene: TRBV7-3; CDR3nt: TGTGCCAGCAGCTTAACCCCCAGCGGGATTGAGACCCAGTACTTC; CDR3aa: CASSLTPSGIETQYF
abundance: -; j_gene: TRBJ2-3; d_gene: -; v_gene: TRBV7-6; CDR3nt: TGTGCCAGCAGCTCTCAGACAGGGACTAGCACAGATACGCAGTATTTT; CDR3aa: CASSSQTGTSTDTQYF
abundance: -; j_gene: TRBJ2-7; d_gene: TRBD1; v_gene: TRBV3-1/TRBV3-2; CDR3nt: TGTGCCAGCAGCCAGGGACAGACCTACGAGCAGTACTTC; CDR3aa: CASSQGQTYEQYF
abundance: -; j_gene: TRBJ1-1; d_gene: -; v_gene: TRBV27; CDR3nt: TGTGCCAGCAGTCAAGGGGTATCGGGGAACACTGAAGCTTTCTTT; CDR3aa: CASSQGVSGNTEAFF
abundance: once; j_gene: TRBJ1-5; d_gene: -; v_gene: TRBV30; CDR3nt: TGTGCCTGGAGTGGGGGGGGACAGCCCCAGCATTTT; CDR3aa: CAWSGGGQPQHF
abundance: -; j_gene: TRBJ2-7; d_gene: TRBD1; v_gene: TRBV5-1; CDR3nt: TGCGCCAGCAGCTTGGGGCCCGGGACAGGGGGAACCGAGCAGTACTTC; CDR3aa: CASSLGPGTGGTEQYF
abundance: -; j_gene: TRBJ1-5; d_gene: -; v_gene: TRBV5-5; CDR3nt: TGTGCCAGCAGCTTCAATCCCCAAGGGGAGCGGGTTCAGCCCCAGCATTTT; CDR3aa: CASSFNPQGERVQPQHF
abundance: few; j_gene: TRBJ2-5; d_gene: -; v_gene: TRBV11-1; CDR3nt: TGTGCCAGCAGCTCTGGACAGAACCAAGAGACCCAGTACTTC; CDR3aa: CASSSGQNQETQYF
abundance: -; j_gene: TRBJ1-6; d_gene: TRBD1; v_gene: TRBV28; CDR3nt: TGTGCCAGCAGTCCCTTCAGGACAGGGGGATCACCCCTCCACTTT; CDR3aa: CASSPFRTGGSPLHF
abundance: -; j_gene: TRBJ1-5; d_gene: -; v_gene: TRBV18; CDR3nt: TGTGCCAGCTCAAAAGGACAGCCCTATAGCAATCAGCCCCAGCATTTT; CDR3aa: CASSKGQPYSNQPQHF
abundance: -; j_gene: TRBJ1-5; d_gene: TRBD1; v_gene: TRBV19; CDR3nt: TGTGCCAGTAGTGACAGACAGGGCGGTCAGCCCCAGCATTTT; CDR3aa: CASSDRQGGQPQHF
abundance: -; j_gene: TRBJ1-1; d_gene: TRBD1; v_gene: TRBV29-1; CDR3nt: TGCAGCGGGACAGGGATCACTGAAGCTTTCTTT; CDR3aa: CSGTGITEAFF
abundance: -; j_gene: TRBJ2-3; d_gene: TRBD2; v_gene: TRBV5-1; CDR3nt: TGCGCCAGCAGCTTGGGGCTACTAGCGGGGGGGAGCACAGATACGCAGTATTTT; CDR3aa: CASSLGLLAGGSTDTQYF
abundance: -; j_gene: TRBJ1-1; d_gene: -; v_gene: TRBV11-2; CDR3nt: TGTGCCAGCAGCGTCGCGGACACTGAAGCTTTCTTT; CDR3aa: CASSVADTEAFF
abundance: -; j_gene: TRBJ1-5; d_gene: TRBD1; v_gene: TRBV18; CDR3nt: TGTGCCAGCTCCCTCGGACAGGGAATAGGCAATCAGCCCCAGCATTTT; CDR3aa: CASSLGQGIGNQPQHF
abundance: few; j_gene: TRBJ2-3; d_gene: TRBD2; v_gene: TRBV9; CDR3nt: TGTGCCAGCAGCGTAGGTTCTAGCGGGTTGGCAGATACGCAGTATTTT; CDR3aa: CASSVGSSGLADTQYF
abundance: -; j_gene: TRBJ2-3; d_gene: TRBD2; v_gene: TRBV5-4; CDR3nt: TGTGCCAGCAGCCCTCCGGCGGGGGGAGGAGAAGATACGCAGTATTTT; CDR3aa: CASSPPAGGGEDTQYF
abundance: -; j_gene: TRBJ2-1; d_gene: -; v_gene: TRBV18; CDR3nt: TGTGCCAGCTCAACGGGTCAATACAATGAGCAGTTCTTC; CDR3aa: CASSTGQYNEQFF
abundance: -; j_gene: TRBJ2-2; d_gene: -; v_gene: TRBV29-1; CDR3nt: TGCAGCGTAGAGGGCACCGGGGAGCTGTTTTTT; CDR3aa: CSVEGTGELFF